This T cell receptor beta chain is drawn from a study of beta chain features in type 1 diabetes. This clone has only a few counts. Its antigen is still unknown. Per germline, CDR1 SGHTA and CDR2 FQGNSA. CDR3 length equals 15 residues. With 5 bases clipped from V and 5 bases from J, the junction kept 9 bases outside the gene matches. Reverse transcription of all isolated RNA meant that expressed TCRB transcripts were sequenced. Generated by immunoSEQ multiplex PCR, the TCRdb table keeps only in-frame clones and is missing some. The table has tens of thousands of clones, approximately 70% seen once. Study-level points and caveats: All four CD4+ subsets of Type 1 diabetes patients contained TCRB CDR3s that were moderately but significantly shorter. The similarity of naive, central memory and Treg TCRB repertoires appeared greater among patients than among healthy donors. Patients and controls would be equally affected if PCR favored shorter templates.

The sequenced sample was Tregs from blood. The chain combines TRBV7-2 with TRBJ2-5, with 9 nucleotides matching TRBD2. The source of this sequence is a young man with type 1 diabetes. Some clones in this sample may be carry-over from other donors' samples. Here the CDR3 reads CASSPGAGGPETQYF. CDR3 DNA sequence: TGTGCCAGCAGCCCAGGGGCGGGGGGGCCGGAGACCCAGTACTTC.